This TCR beta chain came from a study of Ad26.COV2.S vaccination and SARS-CoV-2 variants. General study points: Participants given vaccine showed non-spike TCR breadth similar to that of placebo recipients.

Concerning this clone: Its antigen remains unknown.

Specified treatment: over 15 received Ad26.COV2.S at low or high dose, single or two shots; 5 received placebo; per-sample allocation not given. Specimen acquisition occurred on day 63 following the initial vaccine or placebo injection. From germline, CDR1 is GTSNPN and CDR2 SVGIG (reference sequence). Trimming left V 3 bases short and J 4 bases short, with 16 bases between. This CDR3 is built from 15 residues. TCRdb's table, derived via immunoSEQ multiplex PCR, lists solely in-frame clones and lacks some. The sample lists some 480,000 clones, roughly nine tenths occurring once. The origin of this receptor is a person between 18 and 60 years old who received the Ad26.COV2.S COVID-19 vaccine or a placebo. The genes are TRBV30 and TRBJ1-3; TRBD1 is a possible D gene (6 bases). Specimen: peripheral blood, collected in a trial of Ad26.COV2.S vaccine versus placebo. This CDR3 is CAWSSRGAVGNTIYF. The CDR3, as DNA: TGTGCCTGGAGCTCTAGGGGGGCAGTCGGAAACACCATATATTTT. Using reference TRBV30 and TRBJ1-3 for the parts outside the CDR3, the full variable domain is SQTIHQWPATLVQPVGSPLSLECTVEGTSNPNLYWYRQAAGRGLQLLFYSVGIGQISSEVPQNLSASRPQDRQFILSSKKLLLSDSGFYLCAWSSRGAVGNTIYFGEGSWLTVV.